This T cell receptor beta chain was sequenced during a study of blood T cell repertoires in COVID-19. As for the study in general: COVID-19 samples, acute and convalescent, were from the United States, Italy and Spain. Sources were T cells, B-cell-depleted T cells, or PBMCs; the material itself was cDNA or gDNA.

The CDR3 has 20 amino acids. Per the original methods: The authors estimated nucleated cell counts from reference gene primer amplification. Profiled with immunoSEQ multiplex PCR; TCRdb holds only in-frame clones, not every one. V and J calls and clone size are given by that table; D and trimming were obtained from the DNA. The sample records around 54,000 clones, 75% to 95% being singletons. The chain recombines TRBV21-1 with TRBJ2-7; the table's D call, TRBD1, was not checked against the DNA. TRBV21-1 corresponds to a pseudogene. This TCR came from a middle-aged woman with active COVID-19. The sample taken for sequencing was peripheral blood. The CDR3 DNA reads TGTGCCAGCAGCAAACCCAAGACCCACCAAGACAGAAATAGCTCCTACGAGCAGTACTTC. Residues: CASSKPKTHQDRNSSYEQYF.